This passage covers 10 T cell receptor beta chains from one sample sequenced in a study of glioma-infiltrating T cells. Using RNA template, CDR3s of TCR alpha and beta were amplified with iRepertoire arm-PCR. Via MiXCR, TCRdb re-called the multiplex PCR reads, giving one row per CDR3 protein. The table records around 390,000 distinct CDR3 sequences, more than 35% of them present only once. The sample taken for sequencing was glioma tissue, nonneoplastic brain tissue, or PBMCs (not recorded which). The origin of the receptors is a human donor with low-grade glioma or glioblastoma, undergoing nonglioma brain surgery, or in good health (not recorded which).

This clonotype has ten or more counts. V and J are TRBV6-2 or TRBV6-3 and TRBJ2-7; a weak D match, TRBD2 (6 bases). The CDR3 spans 15 residues. Deletions cut 0 bases from V and 3 bases from J, with 12 bases between. Germline CDR1 is MNHEY and CDR2 is SVGEGT. This chain's CDR3 is CASSYSGGTYYEQYF. DNA of the CDR3: TGTGCCAGCAGTTACTCCGGCGGGACTTACTACGAGCAGTACTTC.

The J gene is TRBJ2-1, the V gene TRBV27, with TRBD2 identical over 7 bases. Germline assignment: CDR1 MNHEY and CDR2 SMNVEV (reference sequence). V shed 10 bases, J shed 3 bases, and the junction held 12 bases outside the gene matches. The CDR3 contains 15 residues. The CDR3 DNA sequence: TGTGCCAACAGCCCCGGGACGGGGGGCTACAATGAGCAGTTCTTC. It specifies CANSPGTGGYNEQFF.

Many counts were recorded for this clonotype. The chain's CDR3 is CATSRGLGGRAFEQYF. CDR3 DNA: TGTGCCACCAGCAGAGGCCTCGGCGGGAGGGCCTTCGAGCAGTACTTC. The rearrangement joins TRBV15 to TRBJ2-7; 9 positions match TRBD2. The CDR3 contains 16 residues. Trimming took 1 base from V and 6 from J; bases not matched to a gene: 10. The germline V gene has CDR1 LNHNV and CDR2 YYDKDF (reference sequence).

There are many counts of this clonotype. The chain combines TRBV24-1 with TRBJ1-2; D call uncertain. V was cut by 1 base and J by 14 bases, with 13 bases left in between. Germline CDR1 reads KGHDR; CDR2 reads SFDVKD. This CDR3 has 12 residues. CDR3 loop: CATSDFVRRWTF. The CDR3 nucleotides are TGTGCCACCAGTGATTTCGTGCGGCGTTGGACCTTC.

On this clonotype itself: An end of the junction differs from the germline gene, which may be a read error. The chain employs TRBV4-1 and TRBJ2-2; D perhaps matches TRBD1 (5 bases). Germline CDR1 and CDR2: MGHRA and YSYEKL. The CDR3 runs 14 residues. CDR3 sequence reads: CAISQGHITGELFF. As DNA, the CDR3 is TGCGCCATCAGCCAAGGACATATCACCGGGGAGCTGTTTTTT.

This clonotype was detected a few times. The V and J genes are TRBV20-1 and TRBJ2-3, with 7 nucleotides matching TRBD1. Germline V gives CDR1 DFQATT, CDR2 SNEGSKA (reference sequence). The CDR3 is made up of 15 amino acids. V lost 1 base and J lost 5; bases outside the gene matches: 9. CDR3 bases: TGCAGTGCTAGAGGGTTGGGACAGCCCCTAGATACGCAGTATTTT. Its protein product is CSARGLGQPLDTQYF.

There are many counts of this clonotype. The chain combines TRBV12-3 or TRBV12-4 with TRBJ1-1; unclear D gene. The V gene lost 6 bases and the J gene lost 9 bases, with 14 bases spanning the gap. CDR3 length: 12 residues. The CDR3: CASSLEDVKAFF. CDR3 DNA sequence: TGTGCCAGCAGCCTCGAGGACGTGAAAGCTTTCTTT.

This chain uses TRBV6-1 with TRBJ2-3, with D maybe TRBD2 (5 bases). In germline, CDR1 is MNHNS, CDR2 SASEGT. The V end was cut by 3 bases, the J end by 4 bases, with 23 bases between. The CDR3 length is 18 residues. The CDR3 region has the DNA TGTGCCAGCAGTGATCGGCTAGCTCAACCAAGGGTGGCAGATACGCAGTATTTT. Protein: CASSDRLAQPRVADTQYF.

This clonotype occurred a few times. The chain uses TRBV6-2 or TRBV6-3 and TRBJ2-1; 9 nucleotides agree with TRBD2. The CDR3 loop spans 14 amino acids. Germline V CDR1 and CDR2: MNHEY, SVGEGT. Germline trimming cut 6 bases from V and 9 bases from J; bases unmatched to any gene: 9. CDR3 residues: CASRPGLARSEQFF. The CDR3 DNA follows: TGTGCCAGCAGACCGGGACTAGCCCGATCTGAGCAGTTCTTC.

This clonotype has more than one count but fewer than ten. The chain joins TRBV20-1 to TRBJ2-1, with 10 positions matching TRBD2. Germline lookup yields CDR1 DFQATT and CDR2 SNEGSKA (reference sequence). The CDR3 length is 17 residues. The junction had 11 bases not matched to a gene; V was cut back by 3 bases and J by 3 bases. Here the CDR3 reads CSASMGGTSEFYNEQFF. CDR3 sequence (DNA): TGCAGTGCTAGTATGGGAGGGACTAGCGAATTCTACAATGAGCAGTTCTTC.